This TCR beta chain was recovered during a study of molecular identifiers for immune sequencing clone quantification. This clonotype was found many times. What it binds is not known. Sorted cells numbering about 20,000 to 1,000,000, with 10%, 30% or 50% RNA, yielded the naive CD8 libraries. Overall study findings and caveats: The sizes of highly expanded clones could be underestimated when identical TCR molecules share a barcode. Clones that had above 20 RNA copies took up over 97% of effector molecules but under 1% in naive cells.

Generation of bulk TCR libraries relied on previously described methods and listed TCR primers. One entry per CDR3 protein, called by TCRdb with MiXCR from the PCR reads. The table records over 300,000 distinct CDR3 sequences, roughly 24% of them present only once. What was sequenced was naive CD8+ T cells from blood, with Jurkat cell RNA spiked in. Subset specified: FACS-sorted CD8+CD4-CCR7+CD45RA+ naive T cells. This TCR came from a human donor in good health. Some libraries in this study had Jurkat cell RNA spiked in.

As DNA, the CDR3 is TGTGCCAGCAGCTTGAAGGGAGACTCTCTCTCTGGAAACACCATATATTTT. Translated: CASSLKGDSLSGNTIYF. The J gene is TRBJ1-3, the V gene TRBV7-2; D gene uncertain. The V gene's germline CDR1 is SGHTA and CDR2 FQGNSA. Trimming took off 3 bases at V and 0 bases at J, with 15 bases between the two ends. This CDR3 is built from 17 residues. Full variable domain (outside the CDR3, taken from reference TRBV7-2 and TRBJ1-3): GAGVSQSPSNKVTEKGKDVELRCDPISGHTALYWYRQSLGQGLEFLIYFQGNSAPDKSGLPSDRFSAERTGGSVSTLTIQRTQQEDSAVYLCASSLKGDSLSGNTIYFGEGSWLTVV.